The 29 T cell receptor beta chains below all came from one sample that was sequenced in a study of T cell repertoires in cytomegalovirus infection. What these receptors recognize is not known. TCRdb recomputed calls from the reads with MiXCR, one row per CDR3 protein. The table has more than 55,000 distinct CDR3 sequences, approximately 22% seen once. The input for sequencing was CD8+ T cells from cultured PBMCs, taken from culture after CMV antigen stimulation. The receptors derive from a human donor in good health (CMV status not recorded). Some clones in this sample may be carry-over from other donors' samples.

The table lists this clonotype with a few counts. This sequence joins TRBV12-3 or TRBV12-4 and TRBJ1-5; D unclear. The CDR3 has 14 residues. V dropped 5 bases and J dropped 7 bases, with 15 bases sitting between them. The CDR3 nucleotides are TGTGCCAGCAGTCCTGGGAGGGTGGACCAGCCCCAGCATTTT. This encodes CASSPGRVDQPQHF.

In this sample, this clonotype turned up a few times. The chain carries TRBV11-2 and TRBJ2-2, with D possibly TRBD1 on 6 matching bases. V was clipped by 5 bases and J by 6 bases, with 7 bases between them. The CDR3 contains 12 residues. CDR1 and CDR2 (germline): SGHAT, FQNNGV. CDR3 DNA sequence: TGTGCCAGCAGCCAGGGGTCCGGGGAGCTGTTTTTT. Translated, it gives CASSQGSGELFF.

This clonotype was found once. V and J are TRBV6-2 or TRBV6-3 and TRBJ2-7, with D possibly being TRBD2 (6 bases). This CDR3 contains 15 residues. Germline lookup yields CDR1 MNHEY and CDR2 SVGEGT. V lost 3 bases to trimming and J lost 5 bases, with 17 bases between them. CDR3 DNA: TGTGCCAGCAGTTATCCCGGGAGAGAGGTCCACGAGCAGTACTTC. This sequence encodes CASSYPGREVHEQYF.

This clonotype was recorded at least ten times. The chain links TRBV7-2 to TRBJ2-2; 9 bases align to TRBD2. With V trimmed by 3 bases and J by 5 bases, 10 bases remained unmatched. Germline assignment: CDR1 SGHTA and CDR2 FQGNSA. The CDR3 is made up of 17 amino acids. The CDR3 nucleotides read TGTGCCAGCAGCTTCGTCGCGGGGGGGCCTGGAACCGGGGAGCTGTTTTTT. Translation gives CASSFVAGGPGTGELFF.

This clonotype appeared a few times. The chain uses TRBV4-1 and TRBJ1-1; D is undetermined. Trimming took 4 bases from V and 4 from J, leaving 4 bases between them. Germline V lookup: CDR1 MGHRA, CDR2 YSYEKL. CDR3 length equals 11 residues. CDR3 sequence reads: CASSRSTEAFF. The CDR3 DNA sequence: TGCGCCAGCAGCCGAAGCACTGAAGCTTTCTTT.

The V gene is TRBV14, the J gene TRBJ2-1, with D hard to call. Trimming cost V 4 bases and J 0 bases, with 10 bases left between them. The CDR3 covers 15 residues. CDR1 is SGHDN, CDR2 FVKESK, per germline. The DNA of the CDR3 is TGTGCCAGCAGCCTATTGAGTCGCTCCTACAATGAGCAGTTCTTC. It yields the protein CASSLLSRSYNEQFF.

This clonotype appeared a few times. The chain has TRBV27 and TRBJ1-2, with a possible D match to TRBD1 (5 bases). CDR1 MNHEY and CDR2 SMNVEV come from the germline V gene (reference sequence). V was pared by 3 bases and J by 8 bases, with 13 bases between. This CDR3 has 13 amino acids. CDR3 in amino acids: CASSFERGYGYTF. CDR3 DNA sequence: TGTGCCAGCAGTTTTGAAAGGGGATACGGCTACACCTTC.

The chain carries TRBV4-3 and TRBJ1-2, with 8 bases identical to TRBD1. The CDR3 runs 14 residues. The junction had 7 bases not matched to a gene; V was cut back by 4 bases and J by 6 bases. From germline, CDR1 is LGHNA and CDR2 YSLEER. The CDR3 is CASSPGTGLDGYTF. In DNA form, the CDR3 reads TGCGCCAGCAGCCCTGGGACAGGCTTGGATGGCTACACCTTC.

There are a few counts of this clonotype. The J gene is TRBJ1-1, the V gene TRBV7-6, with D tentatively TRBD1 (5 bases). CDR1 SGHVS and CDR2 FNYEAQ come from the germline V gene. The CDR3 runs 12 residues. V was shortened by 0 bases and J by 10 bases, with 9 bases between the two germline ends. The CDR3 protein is CASSLAAQGAFF. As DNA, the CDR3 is TGTGCCAGCAGCTTAGCGGCCCAGGGAGCTTTCTTT.

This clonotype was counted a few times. DNA for the CDR3: TGTGCCAGCAGTTTCCTTGAGGACGGACTACAAGAGACCCAGTACTTC. Residues: CASSFLEDGLQETQYF. The rearrangement joins TRBV28 to TRBJ2-5; D is perhaps TRBD2 (6 bases). Germline CDR1 reads MDHEN; CDR2 reads SYDVKM. V gave up 3 bases and J gave up 2 bases, with 16 bases separating them. The CDR3 extends over 16 amino acids. The complete variable domain, with remaining parts taken from reference TRBV28 and TRBJ2-5, reads DVKVTQSSRYLVKRTGEKVFLECVQDMDHENMFWYRQDPGLGLRLIYFSYDVKMKEKGDIPEGYSVSREKKERFSLILESASTNQTSMYLCASSFLEDGLQETQYFGPGTRLLVL.

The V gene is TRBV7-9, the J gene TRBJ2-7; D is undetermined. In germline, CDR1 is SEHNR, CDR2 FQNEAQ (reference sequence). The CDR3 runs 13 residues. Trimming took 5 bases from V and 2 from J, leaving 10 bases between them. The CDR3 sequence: CASSPPGAYEQYF. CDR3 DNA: TGTGCCAGCAGCCCGCCCGGCGCCTACGAGCAGTACTTC.

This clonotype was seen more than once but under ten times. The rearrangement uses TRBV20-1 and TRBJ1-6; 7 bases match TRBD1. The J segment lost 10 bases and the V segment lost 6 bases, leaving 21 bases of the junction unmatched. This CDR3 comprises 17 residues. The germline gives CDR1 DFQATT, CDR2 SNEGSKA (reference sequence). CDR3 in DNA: TGCAGTGCAACGACAGGGCCCCTAAAGGGCTTTTTATCACCCCTCCACTTT. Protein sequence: CSATTGPLKGFLSPLHF.

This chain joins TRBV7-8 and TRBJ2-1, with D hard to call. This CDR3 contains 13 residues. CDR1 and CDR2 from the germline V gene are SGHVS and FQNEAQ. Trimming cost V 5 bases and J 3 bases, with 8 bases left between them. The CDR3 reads CASSPPNYNEQFF. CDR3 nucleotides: TGTGCCAGCAGCCCGCCGAACTACAATGAGCAGTTCTTC.

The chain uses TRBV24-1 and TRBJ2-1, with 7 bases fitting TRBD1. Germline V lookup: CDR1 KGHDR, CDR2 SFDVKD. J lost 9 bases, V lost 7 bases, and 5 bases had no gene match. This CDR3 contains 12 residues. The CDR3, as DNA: TGTGCCACCAGCCCACAGGGGCTTGAGCAGTTCTTC. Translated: CATSPQGLEQFF.

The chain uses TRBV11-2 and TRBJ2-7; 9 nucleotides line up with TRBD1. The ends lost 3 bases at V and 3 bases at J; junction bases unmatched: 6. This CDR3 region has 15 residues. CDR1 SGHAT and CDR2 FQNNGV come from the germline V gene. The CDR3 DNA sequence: TGTGCCAGCAGCTTCCGGACAGGGGTCAACTACGAGCAGTACTTC. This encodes CASSFRTGVNYEQYF.

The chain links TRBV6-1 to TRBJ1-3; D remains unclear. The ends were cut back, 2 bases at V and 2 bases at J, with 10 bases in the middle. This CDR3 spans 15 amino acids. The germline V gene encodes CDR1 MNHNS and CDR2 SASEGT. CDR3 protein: CASSEWEGTGNTIYF. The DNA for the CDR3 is TGTGCCAGCAGTGAATGGGAGGGAACTGGAAACACCATATATTTT.

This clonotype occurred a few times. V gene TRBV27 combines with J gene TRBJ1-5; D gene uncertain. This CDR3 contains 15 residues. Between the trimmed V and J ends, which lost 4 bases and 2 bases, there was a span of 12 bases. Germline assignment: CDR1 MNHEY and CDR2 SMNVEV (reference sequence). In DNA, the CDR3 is TGTGCCAGCAGTTCCTTACCCATAGGCAATCAGCCCCAGCATTTT. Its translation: CASSSLPIGNQPQHF.

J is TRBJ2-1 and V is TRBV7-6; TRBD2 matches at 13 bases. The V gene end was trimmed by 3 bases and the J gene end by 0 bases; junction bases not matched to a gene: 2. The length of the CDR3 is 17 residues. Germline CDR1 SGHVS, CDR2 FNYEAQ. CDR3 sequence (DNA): TGTGCCAGCAGCTTTCGACTAGCGGGGGGCTCCTACAATGAGCAGTTCTTC. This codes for CASSFRLAGGSYNEQFF.

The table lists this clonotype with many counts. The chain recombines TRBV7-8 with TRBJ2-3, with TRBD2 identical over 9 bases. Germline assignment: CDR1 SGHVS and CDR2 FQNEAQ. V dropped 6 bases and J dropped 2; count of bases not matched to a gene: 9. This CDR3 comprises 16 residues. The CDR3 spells CASSSLQRGVTDTQYF. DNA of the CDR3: TGTGCCAGCAGTTCACTCCAGCGGGGGGTCACAGATACGCAGTATTTT.

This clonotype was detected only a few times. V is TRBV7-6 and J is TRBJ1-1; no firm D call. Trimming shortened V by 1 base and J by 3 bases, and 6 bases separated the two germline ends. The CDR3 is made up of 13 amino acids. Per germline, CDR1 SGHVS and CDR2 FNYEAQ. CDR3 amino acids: CASSLGQYTEAFF. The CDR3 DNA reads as TGTGCCAGCAGCTTAGGGCAGTACACTGAAGCTTTCTTT.

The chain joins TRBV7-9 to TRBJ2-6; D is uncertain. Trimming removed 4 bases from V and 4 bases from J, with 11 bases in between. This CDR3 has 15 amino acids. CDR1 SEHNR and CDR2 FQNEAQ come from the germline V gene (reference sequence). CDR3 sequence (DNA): TGTGCCAGCAGCTCGGGCCACCAGGGGGCCAACGTCCTGACTTTC. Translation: CASSSGHQGANVLTF.

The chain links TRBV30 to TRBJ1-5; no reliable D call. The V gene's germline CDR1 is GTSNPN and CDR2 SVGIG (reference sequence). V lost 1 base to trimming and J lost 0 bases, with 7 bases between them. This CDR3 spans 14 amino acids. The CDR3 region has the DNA TGTGCCTGGAGTGGGGCAGCTAGCAATCAGCCCCAGCATTTT. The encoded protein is CAWSGAASNQPQHF.

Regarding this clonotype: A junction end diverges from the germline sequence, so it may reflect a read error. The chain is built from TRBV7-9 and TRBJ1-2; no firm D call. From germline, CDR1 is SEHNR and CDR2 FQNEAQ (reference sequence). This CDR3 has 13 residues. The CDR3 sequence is CASSLVLSLGVAF. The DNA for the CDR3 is TGTGCCAGCAGCTTAGTTCTTAGCCTGGGAGTAGCCTTC.

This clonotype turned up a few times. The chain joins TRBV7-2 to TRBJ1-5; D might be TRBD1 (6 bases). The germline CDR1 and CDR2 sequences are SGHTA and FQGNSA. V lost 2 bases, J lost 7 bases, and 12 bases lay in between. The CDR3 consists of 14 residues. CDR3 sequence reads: CASSLSTQGQPQHF. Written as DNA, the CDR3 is TGTGCCAGCAGCTTATCTACCCAGGGGCAGCCCCAGCATTTT.

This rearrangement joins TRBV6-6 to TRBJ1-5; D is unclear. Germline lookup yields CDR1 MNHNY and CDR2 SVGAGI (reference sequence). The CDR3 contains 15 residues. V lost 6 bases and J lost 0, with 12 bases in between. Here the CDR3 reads CASRGQYSSNQPQHF. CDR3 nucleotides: TGTGCCAGCAGAGGCCAATACTCTAGCAATCAGCCCCAGCATTTT.

CDR3 loop: CASSSNRAYEQYF. CDR3 DNA: TGTGCCAGCAGCTCAAACCGGGCCTACGAGCAGTACTTC. This chain uses TRBV7-6 with TRBJ2-7; D gene unclear. Per germline, CDR1 SGHVS and CDR2 FNYEAQ. The V gene lost 4 bases and the J gene lost 2 bases, with 9 bases spanning the gap. The CDR3 runs 13 residues.

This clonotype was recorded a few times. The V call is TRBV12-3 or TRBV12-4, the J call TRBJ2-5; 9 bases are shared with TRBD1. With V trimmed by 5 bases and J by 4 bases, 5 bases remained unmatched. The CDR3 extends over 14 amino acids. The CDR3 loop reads CASSGTGSGETQYF. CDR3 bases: TGTGCCAGCAGTGGGACAGGGAGCGGAGAGACCCAGTACTTC.

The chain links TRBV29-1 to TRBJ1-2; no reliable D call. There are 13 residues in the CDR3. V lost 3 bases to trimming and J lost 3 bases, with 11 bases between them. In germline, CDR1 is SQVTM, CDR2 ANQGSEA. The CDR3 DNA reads TGCAGCGTTGATAGCCCGAGGGACTATGGCTACACCTTC. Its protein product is CSVDSPRDYGYTF.

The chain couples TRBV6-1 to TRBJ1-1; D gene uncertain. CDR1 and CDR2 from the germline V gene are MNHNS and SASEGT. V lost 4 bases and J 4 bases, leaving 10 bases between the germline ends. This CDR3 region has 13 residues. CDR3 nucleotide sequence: TGTGCCAGCAGTGTGTGGGATGGCACTGAAGCTTTCTTT. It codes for CASSVWDGTEAFF.